These 28 T cell receptor beta chains were all obtained from the same sample, sequenced in a study of T cells in Graves' hyperthyroidism and ophthalmopathy. RNA transcripts provided the source from which TCR beta CDR3 regions were amplified. The HTBI primer set was used in a first-round RT-PCR of the TCR CDR3. From the multiplex PCR reads, TCRdb called clonotypes with MiXCR, one entry per CDR3 protein. The profile shows about 270,000 distinct CDR3 sequences, approximately 24% of them singletons. The sequencing input was blood. The receptors derive from a woman aged 40 to 49 with Graves' ophthalmopathy.

This clonotype showed up just once. V usage is TRBV24-1 and J usage is TRBJ2-5; tentatively, D is TRBD1 (6 bases). Germline CDR1 reads KGHDR; CDR2 reads SFDVKD. This CDR3 contains 12 residues. V was cut by 8 bases and J by 5 bases, with 11 bases left in between. CDR3 loop: CATKGHSETQYF. In DNA, the CDR3 is TGTGCCACCAAGGGACACTCGGAGACCCAGTACTTC.

V is TRBV28 and J is TRBJ2-7, with 10 bases lining up with TRBD2. Germline V gene lookup returns CDR1 MDHEN and CDR2 SYDVKM. V gave up 5 bases and J gave up 2 bases; unmatched junction bases: 6. CDR3 size: 15 residues. CDR3 sequence: CASSPPSGSTYEQYF. The CDR3, as DNA: TGTGCCAGCAGTCCCCCTAGCGGGAGTACCTACGAGCAGTACTTC. The complete variable domain, with remaining parts taken from reference TRBV28 and TRBJ2-7, reads DVKVTQSSRYLVKRTGEKVFLECVQDMDHENMFWYRQDPGLGLRLIYFSYDVKMKEKGDIPEGYSVSREKKERFSLILESASTNQTSMYLCASSPPSGSTYEQYFGPGTRLTVT.

The chain recombines TRBV28 with TRBJ2-5; no clear D gene. The CDR3 has 13 residues. The V and J ends lost 7 bases and 2 bases respectively, with 11 bases between them. CDR1 is MDHEN, CDR2 SYDVKM, per germline. The CDR3 region has the DNA TGTGCCAGCATTAAGTCTTCGCAAGAGACCCAGTACTTC. Protein: CASIKSSQETQYF.

This clonotype has at least ten counts. The chain recombines TRBV3-1 with TRBJ2-7, with TRBD2 as a possible D gene (6 bases). V lost 4 bases and J lost 0, with 10 bases in between. From germline, CDR1 is LGHDT and CDR2 YNNKEL (reference sequence). The CDR3 is 14 residues long. CDR3 nucleotides: TGTGCCAGCAGCCCTCGGGGGACCTCCTACGAGCAGTACTTC. It codes for CASSPRGTSYEQYF.

This clonotype was observed many times. The chain employs TRBV14 and TRBJ2-2, with D unresolved. Germline V gene data show CDR1 as SGHDN and CDR2 as FVKESK. The V end was cut by 4 bases, the J end by 0 bases, with 12 bases between. The CDR3 is made up of 16 amino acids. The CDR3 sequence is CASSLRTVTNTGELFF. In DNA form, the CDR3 reads TGTGCCAGCAGCCTAAGGACGGTGACGAACACCGGGGAGCTGTTTTTT.

This clonotype appeared many times. The rearrangement joins TRBV6-1 to TRBJ2-2; 12 positions agree with TRBD2. This CDR3 has 18 amino acids. From germline, CDR1 is MNHNS and CDR2 SASEGT. J gave up 2 bases and V 4 bases, and 8 bases lay outside the gene matches. This CDR3 reads CASSAHLTSGSNTGELFF. The CDR3 nucleotides are TGTGCCAGCAGTGCCCACCTGACTAGCGGGAGTAACACCGGGGAGCTGTTTTTT.

This clonotype was found a few times. The V and J genes are TRBV6-1 and TRBJ1-1; D is unclear. The CDR3 has 12 amino acids. Germline V gene sequence: CDR1 MNHNS, CDR2 SASEGT. V was clipped by 7 bases and J by 8 bases, with 14 bases between them. CDR3 DNA sequence: TGTGCCAGCACCTCACCGGGAACCGAAGCTTTCTTT. Protein product: CASTSPGTEAFF.

The rearrangement uses TRBV20-1 and TRBJ2-7; 7 positions match TRBD1. This CDR3 region has 14 residues. The V and J ends lost 1 base and 4 bases, in that order; junction bases with no gene match: 7. Germline V gene data show CDR1 as DFQATT and CDR2 as SNEGSKA (reference sequence). In DNA form, the CDR3 reads TGCAGTGCTAGAGCCCTAACAGGGGAGTACGAGCAGTACTTC. Residues: CSARALTGEYEQYF.

This clonotype was picked up many times. This sequence joins TRBV20-1 and TRBJ1-1, with D unclear. The V end lost 3 bases, the J end lost 5 bases, and 16 bases lay between the germline ends. Germline V gene data show CDR1 as DFQATT and CDR2 as SNEGSKA (reference sequence). CDR3 length equals 14 residues. The CDR3 DNA is TGCAGTGCTAGGCCCGGTGAGGGAGGGACTGAAGCTTTCTTT. It yields the protein CSARPGEGGTEAFF.

The genes are TRBV7-9 and TRBJ2-2; possibly TRBD2 for D (6 bases). This CDR3 region has 13 residues. The germline V and J ends were trimmed by 5 bases and 6 bases, with 10 bases remaining between them. The V gene's germline CDR1 is SEHNR and CDR2 FQNEAQ (reference sequence). The CDR3 nucleotides are TGTGCCAGCAGCGCGGCGGGGCCCGGGGAGCTGTTTTTT. Its protein product is CASSAAGPGELFF.

V and J are TRBV27 and TRBJ2-7; D unresolved. Germline V gene sequence: CDR1 MNHEY, CDR2 SMNVEV (reference sequence). The CDR3 loop spans 15 amino acids. The V end was cut by 3 bases, the J end by 2 bases, with 14 bases between. The CDR3 DNA follows: TGTGCCAGCAGTTTGGTTGCAGGAAAAACCTACGAGCAGTACTTC. It yields the protein CASSLVAGKTYEQYF.

This clonotype showed up many times. The chain joins TRBV10-1 to TRBJ2-7, with D hard to call. V lost 3 bases, J lost 0 bases, and 18 bases lay in between. There are 17 residues in the CDR3. The germline gives CDR1 WNHNN, CDR2 SYGVQD (reference sequence). As DNA, the CDR3 is TGCGCCAGCAGTGAAACCGACGACCCCTCGAGCTCCTACGAGCAGTACTTC. Its protein product is CASSETDDPSSSYEQYF.

The chain links TRBV28 to TRBJ2-5; D unclear. Germline CDR1 and CDR2: MDHEN and SYDVKM. V lost 4 bases and J 10 bases, leaving 7 bases between the germline ends. The CDR3 has 10 amino acids. CDR3 in amino acids: CASSSRDQYF. DNA for the CDR3: TGTGCCAGCAGTTCAAGGGACCAGTACTTC.

There are many counts of this clonotype. This chain uses TRBV27 with TRBJ2-4; D ambiguous. Deletions cut 2 bases from V and 2 bases from J, with 4 bases between. CDR1 is MNHEY, CDR2 SMNVEV, per germline (reference sequence). The CDR3 consists of 13 residues. CDR3: CASSLTTKNIQYF. The DNA of the CDR3 is TGTGCCAGCAGTTTAACCACCAAAAACATTCAGTACTTC.

This sequence joins TRBV7-9 and TRBJ2-7; TRBD2 is a possible D gene (6 bases). Germline V CDR1 and CDR2: SEHNR, FQNEAQ (reference sequence). Trimming pared 5 bases from V and 4 bases from J, leaving 18 bases between. The length of the CDR3 is 15 residues. The chain's CDR3 is CASSGAGGEYYEQYF. CDR3 sequence (DNA): TGTGCCAGCAGCGGGGCCGGGGGAGAGTATTACGAGCAGTACTTC.

The chain recombines TRBV7-2 with TRBJ1-1; D unresolved. CDR3 size: 14 residues. V was clipped by 5 bases and J by 1 base, with 11 bases between them. The germline CDR1 and CDR2 sequences are SGHTA and FQGNSA. The CDR3 DNA is TGTGCCAGCAGCAAAAGCCAGGCGAACACTGAAGCTTTCTTT. This codes for CASSKSQANTEAFF.

The sample holds many counts of this clonotype. This rearrangement joins TRBV4-2 to TRBJ1-2; the D is unclear. The CDR3 runs to 14 residues. CDR1 and CDR2 (germline): LGHNA, YNFKEQ. Trimming removed 1 base at V and 5 bases at J, with 11 bases between. In DNA form, the CDR3 reads TGTGCCAGCAGCCAAGTTGGGAGTCCATATGGCTACACCTTC. Its protein product is CASSQVGSPYGYTF.

This clonotype was observed at least ten times. A junction boundary mismatches the germline segment, possibly from a read error. The chain couples TRBV5-1 to TRBJ2-7, with a weak D call TRBD2 (6 bases). Germline CDR1 and CDR2: SGHRS and YFSETQ. The CDR3 is 10 amino acids. In DNA, the CDR3 is TGCGCCAGCAGCTTGCTCCCTGGGGGGTTC. Encoded protein: CASSLLPGGF. Full variable domain (rest looked up from reference TRBV5-1 and TRBJ2-7): KAGVTQTPRYLIKTRGQQVTLSCSPISGHRSVSWYQQTPGQGLQFLFEYFSETQRNKGNFPGRFSGRQFSNSRSEMNVSTLELGDSALYLCASSLLPGGFGPGTRLTVT.

As concerns this clonotype: A read error may be the cause here, since a much bigger clone is one base away. The chain combines TRBV20-1 with TRBJ2-7; D not certain. CDR3 length: 16 residues. V was clipped by 0 bases and J by 5 bases, with 20 bases between them. The germline V gene encodes CDR1 DFQATT and CDR2 SNEGSKA (reference sequence). CDR3 sequence: CSARDLPGIPADEQYF. CDR3 in DNA: TGCAGTGCTAGAGACCTACCTGGGATTCCCGCCGACGAGCAGTACTTC.

The chain has TRBV11-2 and TRBJ2-2; tentatively, D is TRBD1 (5 bases). This CDR3 spans 13 amino acids. V was cut by 8 bases and J by 6 bases, with 13 bases left in between. The germline CDR1 and CDR2 sequences are SGHAT and FQNNGV. CDR3 in DNA: TGTGCCAGCGGGGCGATGTTGGCCGGGGAGCTGTTTTTT. It specifies CASGAMLAGELFF. Combining the CDR3 with reference TRBV11-2 and TRBJ2-2 gives the whole variable domain EAGVAQSPRYKIIEKRQSVAFWCNPISGHATLYWYQQILGQGPKLLIQFQNNGVVDDSQLPKDRFSAERLKGVDSTLKIQPAKLEDSAVYLCASGAMLAGELFFGEGSRLTVL.

This clonotype has at least ten counts. This chain joins TRBV29-1 and TRBJ1-5; maybe TRBD1 (6 bases). Germline V lookup: CDR1 SQVTM, CDR2 ANQGSEA. The CDR3 is made up of 13 amino acids. In DNA form, the CDR3 reads TGCAGTACCGGGACAATAGGCAATCAGCCCCAGCATTTT. Protein sequence: CSTGTIGNQPQHF. The variable domain in full, completed from reference TRBV29-1 and TRBJ1-5, reads SAVISQKPSRDICQRGTSLTIQCQVDSQVTMMFWYRQQPGQSLTLIATANQGSEATYESGFVIDKFPISRPNLTFSTLTVSNMSPEDSSIYLCSTGTIGNQPQHFGDGTRLSIL.

This rearrangement joins TRBV24-1 to TRBJ2-5, with 10 bases lining up with TRBD1. The trim removed 3 bases at V and 5 bases at J, leaving 5 bases unmatched. Germline CDR1 reads KGHDR; CDR2 reads SFDVKD. This CDR3 region has 15 residues. The CDR3 spells CATSDRDRGGETQYF. The DNA of the CDR3 is TGTGCCACCAGTGATCGGGACAGGGGTGGTGAGACCCAGTACTTC.

This clonotype was recorded at least ten times. V and J are TRBV20-1 and TRBJ2-7; 9 nucleotides line up with TRBD2. CDR3 length: 14 amino acids. The V and J ends lost 3 bases and 2 bases, in that order; junction bases with no gene match: 5. Per the germline V gene, CDR1 is DFQATT and CDR2 is SNEGSKA (reference sequence). CDR3 in amino acids: CSARRLAGTYEQYF. For the CDR3, the DNA is TGCAGTGCTAGGCGGCTAGCGGGAACCTACGAGCAGTACTTC.

This clonotype was detected many times. V and J are TRBV7-9 and TRBJ1-3; D gene ambiguous. Germline assignment: CDR1 SEHNR and CDR2 FQNEAQ (reference sequence). Trimming shortened V by 4 bases and J by 0 bases, and 1 base separated the two germline ends. The length of the CDR3 is 12 residues. Here the CDR3 DNA reads TGTGCCAGCAGCTACTCTGGAAACACCATATATTTT. This codes for CASSYSGNTIYF. Supplemented by reference TRBV7-9 and TRBJ1-3, the full variable domain reads DTGVSQNPRHKITKRGQNVTFRCDPISEHNRLYWYRQTLGQGPEFLTYFQNEAQLEKSRLLSDRFSAERPKGSFSTLEIQRTEQGDSAMYLCASSYSGNTIYFGEGSWLTVV.

In this sample, this clonotype turned up many times. The rearrangement uses TRBV2 and TRBJ1-1; 7 nucleotides align to TRBD1. From germline, CDR1 is SNHLY and CDR2 FYNNEI. The CDR3 is 13 amino acids. V dropped 7 bases and J dropped 1; count of bases not matched to a gene: 3. CDR3 in amino acids: CASKGDRNTEAFF. The CDR3 DNA sequence: TGTGCCAGCAAGGGGGACAGGAACACTGAAGCTTTCTTT.

Points on this clonotype: At one end, the junction sequence differs from germline, possibly due to a read error. J is TRBJ1-2 and V is TRBV20-1; D is ambiguous. Looked up from germline, CDR1 is DFQATT and CDR2 is SNEGSKA (reference sequence). The CDR3 is made up of 12 amino acids. Here the CDR3 DNA reads TGCAGTGCTCCTTCCGGCTACTATGGCTACAGCTTC. Translated: CSAPSGYYGYSF.

This clonotype was detected only a few times. The rearrangement links TRBV28 to TRBJ1-4; perhaps TRBD1 as D (5 bases). The CDR3 loop spans 17 amino acids. CDR1 is MDHEN, CDR2 SYDVKM, per germline. Trimming pared 3 bases from V and 6 bases from J, leaving 20 bases between. The CDR3 spells CASSFDPSPGGYEKLFF. CDR3 bases: TGTGCCAGCAGTTTTGACCCTTCTCCGGGGGGTTATGAAAAACTGTTTTTT.

This clonotype was detected many times. The CDR3 sequence: CASSLDWGQPQHF. The CDR3 coding sequence is TGCGCCAGCAGCCTGGATTGGGGGCAGCCCCAGCATTTT. This chain links TRBV5-1 with TRBJ1-5, with D maybe TRBD1 (5 bases). The ends were cut back, 4 bases at V and 7 bases at J, with 12 bases in the middle. The CDR3 sequence is 13 residues long. Germline V CDR1 and CDR2: SGHRS, YFSETQ.